This T cell receptor (beta chain) appears in the sequencing data of a study of PD-L1 blockade in urothelial cancer. Across the whole study: Researchers found blood samples held a median of 141,255 T cells.

This table comes from immunoSEQ multiplex PCR, and its TCRdb copy is limited to in-frame clones, with some not included. The repertoire holds fewer than 60,000 clones, 80% to 90% seen once, with approximately 2.9% in the top ten. The CDR3 is made up of 16 amino acids. Germline CDR1 SGHRS, CDR2 YFSETQ. With 0 bases removed from V and 2 bases from J, the gap between germline ends came to 14 bases. Time point noted: pretreatment peripheral blood. The sample was PBMCs, taken around atezolizumab (anti-PD-L1) treatment. This receptor was obtained from a man aged 65 to 79 with urothelial cancer. The chain employs TRBV5-1 and TRBJ1-1; possible D gene TRBD1, 6 bases. The CDR3 DNA reads as TGCGCCAGCAGCTTGGGGACCGGGACATACAACACTGAAGCTTTCTTT. Amino acids: CASSLGTGTYNTEAFF.